The T cell receptor (beta chain) described here comes from a study of OX40 agonist ivuxolimab in advanced cancers. As for the study in general: One patient with hepatocellular carcinoma and two with cutaneous melanoma, three in all, had partial responses. The study's findings and limits: Among the lowest peripheral clonal expansion occurred in 0.1-3.0 mg/kg partial responders. Averaging showed that CD8+ T cells had more expanded clones than CD4+ did.

The method was immunoSEQ multiplex PCR; TCRdb's version includes in-frame clones alone and lacks a portion of them. The data show 80,000 to 85,000 clones, 80% to 90% seen once. J was trimmed by 5 bases and V by 5 bases; bases with no gene match: 12. The CDR3 is 16 residues long. Germline V lookup: CDR1 SEHNR, CDR2 FQNEAQ (reference sequence). Details on this clone: Its target is not known.

Sequencing was performed on CD4+ or CD8+ T cells sorted from blood, taken in a trial of the OX40 agonist ivuxolimab. This sequence joins TRBV7-9 and TRBJ2-5, with TRBD1 matching 9 bases. The receptor was isolated from an adult with an advanced solid tumor such as melanoma, head and neck, liver or kidney cancer. Here the CDR3 reads CASSRDPGQGRETQYF. CDR3 bases: TGTGCCAGCAGCAGAGACCCGGGACAGGGCCGGGAGACCCAGTACTTC.